The rows below give T cell receptor beta chains drawn from one sample of a study of molecular identifiers for immune sequencing clone quantification. TCRdb used MiXCR to reprocess the PCR reads, holding one entry per CDR3 protein. The sample shows roughly 93,000 distinct CDR3 sequences, 20% to 30% of them seen only once. Material: naive CD8+ T cells from blood, with Jurkat cell RNA spiked in. These receptors came from a human donor in good health. Some libraries in this study had Jurkat cell RNA spiked in. The CDR3 runs from the conserved cysteine through the conserved F or W.

cdr3_aa | v_call
CASSQDNAVNEQFF | TRBV4-3
CASHSGSTDTQYF | TRBV19
CASSEKGSWQPQHF | TRBV6-1
CASSLTRGDTEAFF | TRBV12-3/TRBV12-4
CASSLGWEQTSSTDTQYF | TRBV12-3/TRBV12-4
CASSLPDGTAGTEAFF | TRBV7-2
CASSLENSGRARYEQYF | TRBV5-1
CASSLAFADTQYF | TRBV7-9
CSARDTFSSYGYTF | TRBV20-1
CASSLGLGAEAFF | TRBV6-2/TRBV6-3
CASSPTGNVPNEQYF | TRBV5-1
CASNAGPTAGELFF | TRBV19
CASSLATGGPPQYF | TRBV7-9
CASTGQGMVSNRPQHF | TRBV19
CASSFLFKGQGPYEQYF | TRBV5-6
CAWSVLPHQPQHF | TRBV30
CSARAGEGTDTQYF | TRBV29-1
CASSERLPLAELFF | TRBV13
CASSKMTASGNTIYF | TRBV9
CSAIVPNSYEQYF | TRBV20-1
CASSGKDGSSYEQYF | TRBV7-9
CASSWTGGHEQYF | TRBV27
CASSHYNSPLHF | TRBV4-3
CASSHEKTGGTEAFF | TRBV9
CASSPVEGYEQFF | TRBV2
CASSGSETVNEKLFF | TRBV7-9
CASLPFVADNEQFF | TRBV28
CSARDPSSTGVVYEQYF | TRBV20-1
CASSSFGANTEAFF | TRBV5-1
CASSSRPEPYYGYTF | TRBV9
CASSEGTEAFF | TRBV10-2
CASTGTDPQETQYF | TRBV2
CAAQTVYEQYF | TRBV28
CASRDANAGELFF | TRBV6-1
CASSLARGTVGYEQYF | TRBV11-1
CASSTQANQPQHF | TRBV6-5
CASALGLEDTQYF | TRBV12-5
CASSQQQGVTEAFF | TRBV4-1
CASNVAEDNTGELFF | TRBV9
CASSEVETRGRDTQYF | TRBV6-1
CAGSQVRSTYEQYF | TRBV3-1
CSVVGRSSHATNEKLFF | TRBV29-1
CASSLGPRGSYNEQFF | TRBV27
CSARDLGTSGSLNEQFF | TRBV20-1
CASSVGTSGSGETQYF | TRBV12-3/TRBV12-4
CASSWASGEDPKPTDTQYF | TRBV28
CSARDRQTYNEQFF | TRBV20-1
CASRNGGSGANVLTF | TRBV27
CSAPRVGGWTYEQYF | TRBV20-1
CAWGDRSHEQFF | TRBV30
CASTPDGGGSYEQYF | TRBV6-2/TRBV6-3